Sequencing of this TCR beta chain was carried out in a study of spatial heterogeneity in lung cancer. There are 14 residues in the CDR3. Time point given: sample taken at primary tumor resection. Whole RNA came from tumor, nontumor lung or frozen PBMC and was sequenced without being sorted. Donors were over 70 untreated early-stage non-small cell lung cancer patients. Study results and caveats: At tumor resection, ubiquitous expanded TCRs were detected in blood more often than later.

This clonotype turned up a few times. Its antigen remains unknown. TCRdb independently ran MiXCR on the 5' RACE reads; one entry per CDR3 protein. The sample includes tens of thousands of distinct CDR3 sequences, approximately 8.5% of them seen just once. The input for sequencing was PBMCs, taken at surgery. The chain employs TRBV21-1 and TRBJ2-2; the table's D call TRBD2 went unverified against the DNA. TRBV21-1 is a pseudogene locus. The clonotype was recovered from a male donor with early-stage non-small cell lung cancer. The CDR3 DNA reads as TGTGCCAGCAGTTCTAAAGCGGGCACCGGGGAGCTGTTTTTT. Its protein product is CASSSKAGTGELFF.